The 16 T cell receptor beta chains below come from one sample, sequenced in a study of spatial heterogeneity in lung cancer. The time point: sample taken at primary tumor resection. TCRdb passed the 5' RACE reads through MiXCR, listing each CDR3 protein once. Of several thousand distinct CDR3 sequences listed, approximately 9.7% are singletons. The sample in question was normal lung tissue next to the tumor, obtained at surgery. All receptors derive from a male donor with early-stage non-small cell lung cancer.

This clonotype was observed many times. This chain uses TRBV5-5 with TRBJ2-1; D may be TRBD1 (6 bases). V was trimmed by 1 base and J by 8 bases, leaving 16 bases between them. CDR3 size: 15 residues. CDR1 is SGHKS and CDR2 is YYEKEE in the germline V gene (reference sequence). For the CDR3, the DNA is TGTGCCAGCAGCTTGCTGACAGGTGTTTATTATGAGCAGTTCTTC. Encoded protein: CASSLLTGVYYEQFF.

This clonotype is termed medium-sized. The CDR3, as DNA: TGCAGCGTTGAAGCAGGACGAACAGACTTAGGGACCCAGTACTTC. The encoded protein is CSVEAGRTDLGTQYF. V and J are TRBV29-1 and TRBJ2-5; no clear D gene. Trimming shortened V by 1 base and J by 7 bases, and 19 bases separated the two germline ends. CDR3 length: 15 amino acids. The germline gives CDR1 SQVTM, CDR2 ANQGSEA.

The sample holds many counts of this clonotype. For the CDR3, the DNA is TGCAGCGTTGAAGATTCTATCATCGGGAGCACAGATACGCAGTATTTT. It yields the protein CSVEDSIIGSTDTQYF. This rearrangement joins TRBV29-1 to TRBJ2-3; D gene unclear. CDR1 and CDR2 (germline): SQVTM, ANQGSEA. CDR3 size: 16 residues. V lost 0 bases to trimming and J lost 0 bases, with 13 bases between them.

In its sample, this clonotype was seen many times. The chain recombines TRBV2 with TRBJ2-7; the D is unclear. With 5 bases removed from V and 2 bases from J, the gap between germline ends came to 16 bases. The CDR3 is 15 residues long. Per the germline V gene, CDR1 is SNHLY and CDR2 is FYNNEI. The CDR3 reads CASSQDGSPTYEQYF. The CDR3 nucleotides read TGTGCCAGCAGTCAGGACGGAAGCCCTACCTACGAGCAGTACTTC.

The sample holds many counts of this clonotype. The V call is TRBV30, the J call TRBJ1-5, with unresolved D. The V end was cut by 2 bases, the J end by 3 bases, with 14 bases between. The CDR3 length is 15 residues. CDR1 is GTSNPN and CDR2 is SVGIG in the germline V gene (reference sequence). CDR3 protein: CAWSPPGLFNQPQHF. The CDR3 nucleotides read TGTGCCTGGAGTCCCCCCGGACTTTTCAATCAGCCCCAGCATTTT.

This clonotype came up many times. V gene TRBV7-9 combines with J gene TRBJ2-2; TRBD2 matches at 13 bases. This CDR3 is built from 18 residues. Germline loops: CDR1 SEHNR, CDR2 FQNEAQ (reference sequence). Trimming at V came to 5 bases and at J to 0 bases, leaving 6 bases not matched to a gene. This chain's CDR3 is CASSGRLAGGPNTGELFF. Here the CDR3 DNA reads TGTGCCAGCAGCGGACGACTAGCGGGGGGCCCGAACACCGGGGAGCTGTTTTTT.

This clonotype showed up many times. This chain connects TRBV20-1 to TRBJ2-2, with a possible D match to TRBD1 (6 bases). This CDR3 region has 14 residues. V was shortened by 1 base and J by 2 bases, with 8 bases between the two germline ends. The germline V gene encodes CDR1 DFQATT and CDR2 SNEGSKA (reference sequence). CDR3 residues: CSARAGQNTGELFF. The CDR3 DNA reads as TGCAGTGCTAGAGCGGGACAAAACACCGGGGAGCTGTTTTTT.

This clonotype was seen ten or more times. The chain carries TRBV7-2 and TRBJ2-6; no firm D call. V lost 4 bases and J lost 2, with 9 bases in between. Germline loops: CDR1 SGHTA, CDR2 FQGNSA. The CDR3 has 15 residues. In DNA form, the CDR3 reads TGTGCCAGCAGCTCCGGCGGAGCTGGGGCCAACGTCCTGACTTTC. This codes for CASSSGGAGANVLTF.

This clonotype occurred many times. The V and J genes are TRBV7-8 and TRBJ1-1; D is perhaps TRBD1 (6 bases). The V gene's germline CDR1 is SGHVS and CDR2 FQNEAQ. CDR3 length equals 14 residues. With 1 base removed from V and 4 bases from J, the gap between germline ends came to 10 bases. The CDR3 sequence is CASSLEQGRTEAFF. In nucleotides, the CDR3 is TGTGCCAGCAGCTTAGAACAGGGACGCACTGAAGCTTTCTTT.

Of note for this clonotype: One end of the junction does not line up with germline, which may come from a read error. This chain connects TRBV3-1 to TRBJ1-6, with TRBD1 as a possible D gene (5 bases). Germline CDR1 LGHDT, CDR2 YNNKEL (reference sequence). There are 14 residues in the CDR3. CDR3 amino acids: CVSSQRDRDSPLLF. The CDR3, as DNA: TGTGTCAGCAGCCAACGTGACAGAGATTCACCCCTCCTCTTT. The whole variable domain, filled in from reference TRBV3-1 and TRBJ1-6, reads DTAVSQTPKYLVTQMGNDKSIKCEQNLGHDTMYWYKQDSKKFLKIMFSYNNKELIINETVPNRFSPKSPDKAHLNLHINSLELGDSAVYFCVSSQRDRDSPLLFGNGTRLTVT.

This clonotype showed up many times. The rearrangement uses TRBV5-4 and TRBJ2-3; 7 nucleotides agree with TRBD2. Germline trimming cut 4 bases from V and 0 bases from J; bases unmatched to any gene: 2. CDR3 size: 14 residues. Germline loops: CDR1 SGHNT, CDR2 YYREEE (reference sequence). CDR3 loop: CASSRAGSTDTQYF. DNA of the CDR3: TGTGCCAGCAGCAGAGCGGGAAGCACAGATACGCAGTATTTT.

This clonotype showed up many times. This chain connects TRBV4-2 to TRBJ2-2, with 8 bases lining up with TRBD2. CDR1 is LGHNA, CDR2 YNFKEQ, per germline. J lost 4 bases, V lost 4 bases, and 17 bases had no gene match. The CDR3 sequence is 19 residues long. The chain's CDR3 is CASSPRGVAGSRGTGELFF. For the CDR3, the DNA is TGTGCCAGCAGCCCACGGGGGGTAGCGGGGAGTCGGGGCACCGGGGAGCTGTTTTTT.

This clonotype was recorded at least ten times. The rearrangement joins TRBV24-1 to TRBJ2-5, with D tentatively TRBD2 (6 bases). The CDR3 has 15 residues. The V gene lost 3 bases and the J gene lost 1 base, with 11 bases spanning the gap. Per germline, CDR1 KGHDR and CDR2 SFDVKD. CDR3 region: CATSDAGPAQETQYF. The DNA for the CDR3 is TGTGCCACCAGTGATGCGGGGCCGGCCCAAGAGACCCAGTACTTC.

This clonotype appeared many times. The rearrangement joins TRBV18 to TRBJ1-1; 9 bases line up with TRBD1. Per the germline V gene, CDR1 is KGHSH and CDR2 is LQKENI. The CDR3 runs to 17 residues. V lost 3 bases, J lost 3 bases, and 11 bases stayed unmatched. The CDR3 region is CASSPNPEQGADTEAFF. Written as DNA, the CDR3 is TGTGCCAGCTCACCGAATCCCGAACAGGGGGCTGACACTGAAGCTTTCTTT.

This clonotype occurred many times. The gene calls are TRBV19 and TRBJ2-1, with a tentative D call TRBD2 (6 bases). V lost 7 bases and J 3 bases, leaving 19 bases between the germline ends. Germline-derived CDR1 and CDR2 are LNHDA and SQIVND (reference sequence). The CDR3 is 16 amino acids. The CDR3 DNA sequence: TGTGCCAGTACCCTTTCGGCTAGCGCGAACTACAATGAGCAGTTCTTC. Translation gives CASTLSASANYNEQFF.

In its sample, this clonotype was seen many times. The V and J genes are TRBV12-5 and TRBJ2-1; D gene unclear. This CDR3 has 13 amino acids. Germline-derived CDR1 and CDR2 are LGHNT and FRNRAP. Trimming stripped 1 base from V and 13 bases from J, with 14 bases between. The CDR3 loop reads CASGLAVAATQFF. In DNA, the CDR3 is TGTGCTAGTGGTTTGGCGGTCGCGGCCACCCAGTTCTTC. The entire variable domain, with the rest obtained from reference TRBV12-5 and TRBJ2-1, is as follows: DARVTQTPRHKVTEMGQEVTMRCQPILGHNTVFWYRQTMMQGLELLAYFRNRAPLDDSGMPKDRFSAEMPDATLATLKIQPSEPRDSAVYFCASGLAVAATQFFGPGTRLTVL.